A single TCR beta chain is shown here with its context. The antigen is undetermined. Arm-PCR of CDR3 regions with iRepertoire HTBI primers generated TCR beta libraries. TCRdb analysed the multiplex PCR reads with MiXCR anew, one entry per CDR3 protein. The repertoire holds about 400,000 distinct CDR3 sequences, around 20% seen once, with around 20% in the top ten. CDR3 size: 16 residues. Between the trimmed V and J ends, which lost 0 bases and 3 bases, there was a span of 15 bases. These data are taken from a study of regulatory T cells in long-lasting Graves disease. Whole-study context: Persistent cases were those of Graves' disease that involved over 5 years of antithyroid drugs with positive TSH receptor antibodies.

Whole-study results and caveats: The small sample size may have reduced accuracy. The researchers studied only peripheral blood, not thyroid tissue.

Time point defined: persistent/refractory GD, antithyroid drugs over 5 years with positive TRAb. From PBMCs, RNA was extracted and then used to make the TCR library. Patients with Graves' disease were diagnosed by American Thyroid Association guidelines. This receptor was taken from a female donor with Graves disease. This rearrangement joins TRBV12-3 or TRBV12-4 to TRBJ2-7, with D possibly being TRBD1 or TRBD2 (6 bases each). The input for sequencing was peripheral blood mononuclear cells (PBMCs), taken when the disease was refractory, from a patient treated with antithyroid drugs. The chain's CDR3 is CASSLARDIAYYEQYF. DNA for the CDR3: TGTGCCAGCAGTTTAGCGCGGGACATAGCATACTACGAGCAGTACTTC.